The present T cell receptor beta chain was sequenced within a study of monozygotic twins with inflammatory bowel disease. Concerning this clonotype itself: Antigen: not known.

Findings and limits, study-wide: Twins with IBD had fewer clonotypes in common with others than healthy twins, particularly during disease activity.

TCRdb reprocessed the 5' RACE reads and reports one entry per CDR3 protein, with no DNA. The listing records 200,000 to 250,000 distinct CDR3 sequences. Germline V CDR1 and CDR2: LNHNV, YYDKDF (reference sequence). The CDR3 is 14 residues long. V gene TRBV15 combines with J gene TRBJ1-6. The clonotype was recovered from a human donor with ulcerative colitis or Crohn's disease, or a healthy co-twin of an affected twin (not recorded which). Source material: blood. This CDR3 is CATSGRAPNSPLHF.